This TCR beta chain was sequenced during a study of long-term antiretroviral therapy in people with HIV. Overall study findings and caveats: Therapy changes, viral resistance and ART adherence were not documented in the available data. Relative to transplant donor controls, diversity remained lower despite increasing after ART. It was observed that HIV repertoires exhibited narrower CDR3 length ranges than controls.

For this clone: No antigen is known for it.

Each HIV-infected participant was given treatment in the United States. Runs used v3.0 of the immunoSEQ assay and were done at survey level. Produced via immunoSEQ multiplex PCR; TCRdb's table is partial and in-frame only. The sample lists 23,000 or so clones; 60% to 80% were seen once. CDR3 length: 15 residues. The ends were cut back, 2 bases at V and 3 bases at J, with 14 bases in the middle. Germline CDR1 MNHEY, CDR2 SMNVEV (reference sequence). This chain connects TRBV27 to TRBJ2-7, with D unresolved. The receptor's source is a man aged 25 to 45 with HIV. The material was unsorted PBMCs, obtained 2.1 years after starting antiretroviral therapy. CDR3 nucleotides: TGTGCCAGCAGTTTAGGGCGAGGTGCGGTCTACGAGCAGTACTTC. The encoded protein is CASSLGRGAVYEQYF.